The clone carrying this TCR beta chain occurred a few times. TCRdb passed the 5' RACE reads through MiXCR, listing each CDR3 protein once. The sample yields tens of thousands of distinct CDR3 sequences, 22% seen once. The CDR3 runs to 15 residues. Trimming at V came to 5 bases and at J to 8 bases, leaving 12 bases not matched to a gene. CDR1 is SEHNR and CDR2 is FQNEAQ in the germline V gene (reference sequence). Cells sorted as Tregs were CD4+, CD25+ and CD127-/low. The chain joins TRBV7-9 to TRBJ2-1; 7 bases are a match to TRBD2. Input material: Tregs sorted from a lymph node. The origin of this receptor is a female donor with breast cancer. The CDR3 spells CASSDPSGAGHEQFF. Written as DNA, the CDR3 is TGTGCCAGCAGCGACCCTAGCGGAGCGGGCCATGAGCAGTTCTTC. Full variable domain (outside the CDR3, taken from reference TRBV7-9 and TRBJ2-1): DTGVSQNPRHKITKRGQNVTFRCDPISEHNRLYWYRQTLGQGPEFLTYFQNEAQLEKSRLLSDRFSAERPKGSFSTLEIQRTEQGDSAMYLCASSDPSGAGHEQFFGPGTRLTVL.